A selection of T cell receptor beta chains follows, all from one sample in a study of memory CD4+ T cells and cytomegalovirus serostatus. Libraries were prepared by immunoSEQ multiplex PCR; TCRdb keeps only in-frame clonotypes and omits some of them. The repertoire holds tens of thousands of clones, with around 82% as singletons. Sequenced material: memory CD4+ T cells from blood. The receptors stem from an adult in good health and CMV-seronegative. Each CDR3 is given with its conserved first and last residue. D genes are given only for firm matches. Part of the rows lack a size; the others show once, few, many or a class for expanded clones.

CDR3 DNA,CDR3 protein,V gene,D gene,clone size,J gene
TGTGCCATCAGTGAGATCGCCGGGACTAAAGAGACCCAGTACTTC,CAISEIAGTKETQYF,TRBV10-3,TRBD2,few,TRBJ2-5
TGCGCCAGCAGCCTTGCTGGTACTAATTCACCCCTCCACTTT,CASSLAGTNSPLHF,TRBV5-1,-,-,TRBJ1-6
TGTGCCAGTGCGCAGGGATGGACTGAAGCTTTCTTT,CASAQGWTEAFF,TRBV19,-,-,TRBJ1-1
TGTGCCAGCAGCTTGGAGTTTTATGGCTACACCTTC,CASSLEFYGYTF,TRBV5-6,-,-,TRBJ1-2
TGTGCCAGCAGCTTAGCGGCAGGGGGTATAACTGAAGCTTTCTTT,CASSLAAGGITEAFF,TRBV7-2,TRBD1,few,TRBJ1-1
TGTGCCAGCAGCTTAGACGGAGTGGACTATGGCTACACCTTC,CASSLDGVDYGYTF,TRBV7-8,-,-,TRBJ1-2
TGTGCCAGCAGTTTATACAGGGCCTACAACTATGGCTACACCTTC,CASSLYRAYNYGYTF,TRBV28,-,-,TRBJ1-2
TGTGCCAGCAGCTTAGCTGGGAGCAATCAGCCCCAGCATTTT,CASSLAGSNQPQHF,TRBV7-8,-,-,TRBJ1-5
TGTGCCAGCAGCTCCAGGAGTAACTATGGCTACACCTTC,CASSSRSNYGYTF,TRBV5-5,-,-,TRBJ1-2
TGCGCCAGTCGCCGGGACGGAGCCTCCTACGAGCAGTACTTC,CASRRDGASYEQYF,TRBV5-1,-,-,TRBJ2-7
TGTGCCAGCAGTGCCCTCGGTTTCCAGGGGGCGTATAGAGCTTTCTTT,CASSALGFQGAYRAFF,TRBV2,TRBD1,-,TRBJ1-1
TGCGCCAGCAGCCAACCCTGGGTTAGCGCCGGGGAGCTGTTTTTT,CASSQPWVSAGELFF,TRBV4-1,-,-,TRBJ2-2
TGCGCCAGCAGCTTCACCGGGACTAGCGGGGGGACCAACACAGATACGCAGTATTTT,CASSFTGTSGGTNTDTQYF,TRBV5-1,TRBD2,-,TRBJ2-3
TGTGCCAGCAGGGTGCAATTTATGAACACTGAAGCTTTCTTT,CASRVQFMNTEAFF,TRBV6-6,-,once,TRBJ1-1
TGTGCCAGCAGCCTACAGGGGATGAACACTGAAGCTTTCTTT,CASSLQGMNTEAFF,TRBV6-1,TRBD1,-,TRBJ1-1
TGTGCCAGCAGTTGGGGGGCGAATCAGCCCCAGCATTTT,CASSWGANQPQHF,TRBV2,-,-,TRBJ1-5
TGTGCCAGCAGGGCGGGGACAAGCAATAGCAATCAGCCCCAGCATTTT,CASRAGTSNSNQPQHF,TRBV2,-,once,TRBJ1-5
TGTGCCAGCAGCCAAGCTGGCGGGGGGATTGGGCGGGAGACCCAGTACTTC,CASSQAGGGIGRETQYF,TRBV4-2,TRBD2,-,TRBJ2-5
TGTGCCATCAGCCAGGCTGTCGGCGAGCAGTACTTC,CAISQAVGEQYF,TRBV10-3,-,-,TRBJ2-7
TGTGCCAGCAGCTTAGTCGGGGGTCAAGAGACCCAGTACTTC,CASSLVGGQETQYF,TRBV7-2,-,many,TRBJ2-5
TGTGCCAGCAGCTCCAGGGTTAACTATGGCTACACCTTC,CASSSRVNYGYTF,TRBV7-9,-,few,TRBJ1-2
TGTGCCACCAGCAGAGATGACAACTTCTACGAGCAGTACTTC,CATSRDDNFYEQYF,TRBV15,-,-,TRBJ2-7
TGTGCCAGCAGCTTGAGCTCCCGAGAGGATACGCAGTATTTT,CASSLSSREDTQYF,TRBV5-4,-,-,TRBJ2-3
TGTGCCAGCAGCTTTTCGGACAGAGGCGAAAAACTGTTTTTT,CASSFSDRGEKLFF,TRBV5-4,-,-,TRBJ1-4
TGCAGTGTACAGACCGGGACAAGTCGGTTTTTT,CSVQTGTSRFF,TRBV20-1,-,-,TRBJ2-2
TGTGCCAGCAGCCCCCAAACAGGGAACACTGAAGCTTTCTTT,CASSPQTGNTEAFF,TRBV7-2,-,few,TRBJ1-1
TGCGCCAGCAGTGACGTCAGGTGGAGCTCCTACAATGAGCAGTTCTTC,CASSDVRWSSYNEQFF,TRBV10-2,-,-,TRBJ2-1
TGTGCCAGCAGCGTTAGCGGGGGGGCGGGAGATACGCAGTATTTT,CASSVSGGAGDTQYF,TRBV7-3,TRBD2,-,TRBJ2-3
TGTGCCAGCAGCCCCGAGCCCCGAGGGTATGCTTTCTTT,CASSPEPRGYAFF,TRBV7-6,-,-,TRBJ1-1
TGTGCCAGTAGTGCCACAGGGAGCTACGAGCAGTACTTC,CASSATGSYEQYF,TRBV19,-,-,TRBJ2-7
TGTGCCAGCAGCAGGACAGGGTCGGCCTACGAGCAGTACTTC,CASSRTGSAYEQYF,TRBV21-1,-,-,TRBJ2-7
TGTGCCAGCAGCTCAACGTTAGGGAAGGGTGAAGCTTTCTTT,CASSSTLGKGEAFF,TRBV7-2,-,-,TRBJ1-1
TGCGCCAGCAGCTTGGTTTCGGGGGAGGTAGGAGATACGCAGTATTTT,CASSLVSGEVGDTQYF,TRBV5-1,-,-,TRBJ2-3
TGTGCCAGCAGTGTAAAGGGGGTAGGAGAGACCCAGTACTTC,CASSVKGVGETQYF,TRBV25-1,-,-,TRBJ2-5
TGTGCCAGCAGGGGACGGATTAGCACAGATACGCAGTATTTT,CASRGRISTDTQYF,TRBV7-9,-,-,TRBJ2-3
TGTGCCAGCTCACCACCGGGAAACACCATATATTTT,CASSPPGNTIYF,TRBV18,-,-,TRBJ1-3
TGCAGTGCTAGCACTGAAAAACTGTTTTTT,CSASTEKLFF,TRBV20-1,-,-,TRBJ1-4
TGCGCCAGCAGCCTGAGGCAGGGCGCCAGCGGGGTCGCCTACGAGCAGTACTTC,CASSLRQGASGVAYEQYF,TRBV4-1,TRBD2,once,TRBJ2-7
TGTGCCAGCAGTGGGAGGGATACGCAGTATTTT,CASSGRDTQYF,TRBV2,-,-,TRBJ2-3
TGTGCCAGCAGCCAACTACAGGGGGCGCGCACTGAAGCTTTCTTT,CASSQLQGARTEAFF,TRBV14,TRBD1,few,TRBJ1-1
TGTGCCAGCAGCTTAGCGACGGGGACCCAGTACTTC,CASSLATGTQYF,TRBV11-3,-,-,TRBJ2-5
TGTGCCAGCAGCGCGACCAGGGGAGCTAACTATGGCTACACCTTC,CASSATRGANYGYTF,TRBV7-8,-,medium-sized,TRBJ1-2
TGTGCCAGCAGCGCCCCGGGGCTGCAAGAGACCCAGTACTTC,CASSAPGLQETQYF,TRBV21-1,-,-,TRBJ2-5
TGTGCCAGCAGTGACCACCGCGACAGGGCCCTCGAGCAGTACTTC,CASSDHRDRALEQYF,TRBV6-4,TRBD1,-,TRBJ2-7
TGTGCCAGCAGCTTAAGGTCCCGTGCTGAGCAGGGGATTAGCAATGAGCAGTTCTTC,CASSLRSRAEQGISNEQFF,TRBV7-3,-,-,TRBJ2-1
TGTGCCATCAGTGAGGTCGCGAACACTGAAGCTTTCTTT,CAISEVANTEAFF,TRBV10-3,-,-,TRBJ1-1
TGTGCCAGCAGTTACTCGGGGGGCTCTGGGGCCAACGTCCTGACTTTC,CASSYSGGSGANVLTF,TRBV6-5,-,-,TRBJ2-6
TGTGCCAGCAGCGTTCAGCCCTCCTACGAGCAGTACTTC,CASSVQPSYEQYF,TRBV9,-,-,TRBJ2-7
TGCGCCAGCAGCACACAACAGAACACTGAAGCTTTCTTT,CASSTQQNTEAFF,TRBV5-1,-,-,TRBJ1-1
TGTGCCAGCAGCCAAGATGTGTCTAATGAAAAACTGTTTTTT,CASSQDVSNEKLFF,TRBV4-2,-,-,TRBJ1-4
TGTGCCAGCAGCGTACAGGGGAGAGCTTTCTTT,CASSVQGRAFF,TRBV7-9,TRBD1,-,TRBJ1-1
TGTGCCAGCAGCTTGGGACTGCCGAACACCGGGGAGCTGTTTTTT,CASSLGLPNTGELFF,TRBV5-5,-,-,TRBJ2-2
TGTGCCAGCAGTGAAGCCGCACGGTTTGGAAACACCATATATTTT,CASSEAARFGNTIYF,TRBV6-1,-,few,TRBJ1-3
TGTGCCAGTAGTATTGGTCCATTAGGGCAGACCTATGGCTACACCTTC,CASSIGPLGQTYGYTF,TRBV19,-,-,TRBJ1-2
TGCGCCAGCAGGGGGGTTGACGCCGATTCACCCCTCCACTTT,CASRGVDADSPLHF,TRBV5-1,-,-,TRBJ1-6